These T cell receptor beta chains were read from a single sample in a study of T cells expressing NK-cell markers. TCRdb reprocessed the 5' RACE reads; each CDR3 protein has one entry and no DNA is given. This table lists about 390,000 distinct CDR3 sequences. The specimen was blood T cells: a sorted CD56 or NKG2C T cell subset, CD4+ or CD8+ T cells, or bulk PBMC T cells (not recorded which). Source of these receptors: a woman aged 45-65 years in good health. CDR3s include the opening cysteine and the closing phenylalanine or tryptophan.

TRBV7-9,TRBJ2-4,CASSPHPRTGDSKNIQYF
TRBV15,TRBJ1-1,CATGTDNQWTEAFF
TRBV5-1,TRBJ2-2,CASSSTGGETGELFF
TRBV2,TRBJ2-1,CASKMGQGYNEQFF
TRBV4-1,TRBJ2-1,CASSQSGVGEQFF
TRBV7-9,TRBJ1-2,CASSPGQSGYTF
TRBV29-1,TRBJ1-1,CSVQTGWGTEAFF
TRBV12-3/TRBV12-4,TRBJ2-3,CASSPGLAGVWTQYF
TRBV2,TRBJ2-1,CASWAGGNFNNEQFF
TRBV7-8,TRBJ1-3,CASSPQPGSGNTIYF
TRBV12-3/TRBV12-4,TRBJ2-6,CASSSGRPSGANVLTF
TRBV10-3,TRBJ1-5,CAISESALRDQPQHF
TRBV4-2,TRBJ2-2,CASSRPVNTGELFF
TRBV29-1,TRBJ2-1,CSVEAGHSYNEQFF
TRBV3-1,TRBJ2-2,CASSQVGGEWELFF
TRBV5-6,TRBJ2-3,CASSRRAGHGDTQYF
TRBV29-1,TRBJ1-1,CSVGTGWVAFF
TRBV12-3/TRBV12-4,TRBJ2-3,CASSLILAGDDTQYF
TRBV20-1,TRBJ2-3,CSARTGLAATDTQYF
TRBV5-6,TRBJ2-1,CASSLAGGLRSYNEQFF
TRBV12-3/TRBV12-4,TRBJ2-2,CASKFSGLASPGELFF
TRBV7-9,TRBJ1-4,CASSLPRGRRNEKLFF
TRBV5-4,TRBJ2-7,CASAPTLGGEQYF
TRBV12-3/TRBV12-4,TRBJ2-3,CASSFDSGFTDTQYF
TRBV5-6,TRBJ2-1,CASSGVAGPSSYNEQFF
TRBV19,TRBJ2-5,CASRSAGEETQYF
TRBV11-3,TRBJ2-1,CASSLAASGSSEQFF
TRBV14,TRBJ1-3,CASSQFATTRDGNTIYF
TRBV12-5,TRBJ2-4,CASGLAPGLAVAKNIQYF
TRBV5-1,TRBJ2-1,CASSKQGRDNEQFF
TRBV20-1,TRBJ1-2,CSARHLQSNYGYTF
TRBV20-1,TRBJ2-3,CSARQESLDTQYF
TRBV7-8,TRBJ2-5,CASSKNSVQETQYF
TRBV10-1,TRBJ2-3,CATSKGTDTQYF
TRBV3-1,TRBJ2-2,CASSRRQGNTGELFF
TRBV20-1,TRBJ1-1,CSAPGQGGTEAFF
TRBV6-1,TRBJ1-1,CASREKQGTIMNTEAFF
TRBV30,TRBJ2-2,CAWNNRGTGELFF
TRBV20-1,TRBJ1-5,CSARDHRGGNQPQHF
TRBV29-1,TRBJ2-1,CSVDASYNEQFF
TRBV21-1,TRBJ1-5,CASSPGQSNQPQHF
TRBV13,TRBJ2-1,CASSPRTSLSTIYNEQFF
TRBV5-1,TRBJ2-5,CASSLPARRETQYF
TRBV12-3/TRBV12-4,TRBJ2-3,CASCRTGGTDTQYF
TRBV29-1,TRBJ2-2,CSVEDAGRHGELFF
TRBV7-8,TRBJ2-4,CASSPREGTTKNIQYF
TRBV28,TRBJ2-1,CASSFGLAGWAEQFF
TRBV20-1,TRBJ1-5,CSARPYTSQPQHF
TRBV13,TRBJ2-1,CASSLVLAGDEQFF
TRBV18,TRBJ2-2,CASSPLDSPGELFF
TRBV12-3/TRBV12-4,TRBJ1-2,CASATRGQGLYGYTF
TRBV11-2,TRBJ2-3,CASSLMTSGSRTDTQYF
TRBV11-3,TRBJ2-3,CASSLDGGRGSDTQYF